This T cell receptor beta chain was recovered during a study of blood T cells in healthy people across ages. Study results and limitations: Across samples, TCR beta diversity tracked strongly with naive T cell percentage.

The sample holds a few counts of this clonotype. Antigen unknown. Next came a second PCR, run for about 7 to 12 cycles, which used a sample-barcoded 5' primer along with a J-beta primer mix. TCRdb re-called the 5' RACE reads through MiXCR, storing one row per CDR3 protein. The sample gives roughly 2 million distinct CDR3 sequences, roughly 49% of which show up once; around 2.1% is in the top ten. The CDR3 sequence is 13 residues long. Germline V gives CDR1 DFQATT, CDR2 SNEGSKA (reference sequence). With V trimmed by 4 bases and J by 5 bases, 6 bases remained unmatched. The chain is built from TRBV20-1 and TRBJ2-3; 7 nucleotides align to TRBD1. The sequence was collected from a woman between 40 and 50 years old in good health. Material for sequencing was blood. As DNA, the CDR3 is TGCAGTGCTACTGACAGGGTCGGAGATACGCAGTATTTT. Translation gives CSATDRVGDTQYF.